Shown below are 9 T cell receptor beta chains from a single sample sequenced in a study of blood T cells in healthy people across ages. The second PCR ran roughly 7 to 11 cycles with a sample-barcoded 5' primer and J-beta primers. TCRdb reprocessed the 5' RACE reads via MiXCR and lists one record per CDR3 protein. Here the sample spans 1.5 million to 2 million distinct CDR3 sequences, about 49% being singletons. Input material: blood. The receptors derive from a woman aged 40-49 years in good health.

This sequence joins TRBV5-1 and TRBJ2-1, with 11 positions matching TRBD2. Trimming removed 3 bases from V and 4 bases from J; junction bases left unmatched: 6. CDR1 SGHRS and CDR2 YFSETQ come from the germline V gene. This CDR3 is built from 16 residues. The CDR3 sequence is CASSWGTSGPYNEQFF. The DNA of the CDR3 is TGCGCCAGCAGCTGGGGGACTAGCGGCCCGTACAATGAGCAGTTCTTC.

There are a few counts of this clonotype. The gene calls are TRBV12-3 or TRBV12-4 and TRBJ1-2; maybe TRBD1 (6 bases). Trimming stripped 4 bases from V and 4 bases from J, with 25 bases between. The CDR3 has 18 amino acids. CDR3 in amino acids: CASSYYGARDRGGYGYTF. CDR3 nucleotides: TGTGCCAGCAGTTACTACGGGGCGCGCGACCGAGGGGGCTATGGCTACACCTTC.

The chain recombines TRBV6-5 with TRBJ1-2; D perhaps matches TRBD1 (5 bases). Trimming left V 6 bases short and J 0 bases short, with 14 bases between. The germline CDR1 and CDR2 sequences are MNHEY and SVGAGI. The CDR3 has 15 amino acids. The CDR3 nucleotides read TGTGCCAGCAGCCCGGGACGGAAATCTAACTATGGCTACACCTTC. It encodes CASSPGRKSNYGYTF.

This sequence joins TRBV20-1 and TRBJ1-5, with D unclear. The CDR3 is 15 residues long. Deletions cut 3 bases from V and 3 bases from J, with 15 bases between. The V gene's germline CDR1 is DFQATT and CDR2 SNEGSKA (reference sequence). The CDR3 spells CSASLQSNTNQPQHF. In DNA, the CDR3 is TGCAGTGCTAGTCTCCAGAGTAATACCAATCAGCCCCAGCATTTT.

This clonotype appeared a few times. V and J are TRBV6-2 or TRBV6-3 and TRBJ2-1; D assignment may be TRBD1 or TRBD2 (5 bases each). The germline CDR1 and CDR2 sequences are MNHEY and SVGEGT. Trimming removed 6 bases at V and 9 bases at J, with 27 bases between. The CDR3 length is 17 residues. CDR3 region: CASRSTRGALLLPEQFF. In nucleotides, the CDR3 is TGTGCCAGCAGATCTACTAGAGGGGCCCTCCTCCTTCCTGAGCAGTTCTTC.

The gene calls are TRBV3-1 and TRBJ1-3; no definite D call. CDR1 is LGHDT and CDR2 is YNNKEL in the germline V gene (reference sequence). The CDR3 extends over 17 amino acids. Trimming removed 0 bases from V and 3 bases from J, with 15 bases in between. As DNA, the CDR3 is TGTGCCAGCAGCCAAGATCATTTAGTGGTTTATGGAAACACCATATATTTT. Translating gives CASSQDHLVVYGNTIYF.

This clonotype was counted a few times. J is TRBJ2-3 and V is TRBV27; 7 bases are shared with TRBD1. The length of the CDR3 is 14 residues. J lost 4 bases, V lost 8 bases, and 9 bases had no gene match. Germline CDR1 reads MNHEY; CDR2 reads SMNVEV (reference sequence). CDR3 sequence: CASSRRQGADTQYF. DNA of the CDR3: TGTGCCAGCTCGCGTCGACAGGGCGCAGATACGCAGTATTTT.

The J gene is TRBJ1-1, the V gene TRBV7-2, with D uncertain. The CDR3 totals 14 residues. From germline, CDR1 is SGHTA and CDR2 FQGNSA. V dropped 2 bases and J dropped 0 bases, with 7 bases sitting between them. CDR3 DNA sequence: TGTGCCAGCAGCTTAAAGGGTTTGAACACTGAAGCTTTCTTT. Translation gives CASSLKGLNTEAFF.

This clonotype was counted a few times. V and J are TRBV28 and TRBJ1-1; D gene unclear. Between the trimmed V and J ends, which lost 3 bases and 0 bases, there was a span of 11 bases. This CDR3 contains 15 residues. The germline V gene has CDR1 MDHEN and CDR2 SYDVKM. CDR3 nucleotides: TGTGCCAGCAGTTTCCCTGGGTGGATGAACACTGAAGCTTTCTTT. Translating it yields CASSFPGWMNTEAFF.